Described below is a single TCR beta chain sequence and its context. The target antigen is unknown. These data are taken from a study of T cells in Graves' hyperthyroidism and ophthalmopathy. Broader study findings: The model's output predicted ophthalmopathy at a median of 6.5 months prior to onset.

Authors of the study amplified TCR beta CDR3 regions from RNA transcripts. With the HTBI primer set, the TCR CDR3 went through a first round of RT-PCR. One entry per CDR3 protein, called by TCRdb with MiXCR from the multiplex PCR reads. The sample holds about 690,000 distinct CDR3 sequences; approximately 15% are singletons and the top ten take 15% to 18%. Germline assignment: CDR1 SQVTM and CDR2 ANQGSEA. The CDR3 runs 12 residues. The J segment lost 6 bases and the V segment lost 2 bases, leaving 2 bases of the junction unmatched. This TCR came from a man aged 50 to 60 with Graves' hyperthyroidism. This chain connects TRBV29-1 to TRBJ1-1; 8 bases map to TRBD1. The sample taken for sequencing was blood. CDR3 loop: CSVESGGPEAFF. The CDR3 DNA reads as TGCAGCGTTGAATCAGGGGGCCCTGAAGCTTTCTTT. Together with reference TRBV29-1 and TRBJ1-1, the CDR3 gives the full variable domain: SAVISQKPSRDICQRGTSLTIQCQVDSQVTMMFWYRQQPGQSLTLIATANQGSEATYESGFVIDKFPISRPNLTFSTLTVSNMSPEDSSIYLCSVESGGPEAFFGQGTRLTVV.